This T cell receptor beta chain appears in the sequencing data of a study of blood T cell repertoires in COVID-19. On the study more broadly: Whether acute or convalescent, the COVID-19 samples came from the United States, Italy and Spain. PBMCs, B-cell-depleted T cells, or T cells were the source of the cDNA or gDNA that made up the material.

V lost 5 bases, J lost 9 bases, and 13 bases lay in between. CDR1 is SNHLY and CDR2 is FYNNEI in the germline V gene. CDR3 length: 13 residues. This clone was counted a few times. How the authors handled the data: Nucleated cell number was recorded as an estimate derived from reference gene primer amplification. Measured with immunoSEQ multiplex PCR; TCRdb has only the in-frame clones, and not every one. V, J and clone size are taken as reported in that table, and D and trimming were inferred from the DNA itself. The table records under 100,000 clones, approximately 90% of them present only once. The sequenced sample was peripheral blood. The sequence came from a male donor with acute or convalescent COVID-19. This chain connects TRBV2 to TRBJ2-2; D may be TRBD2 (6 bases). The CDR3 DNA follows: TGTGCCAGCAGTTCCCTGGGGGGTCGGGAGCTGTTTTTT. Amino acid sequence: CASSSLGGRELFF. Based on the CDR3 plus reference TRBV2 and TRBJ2-2, the full variable domain is EPEVTQTPSHQVTQMGQEVILRCVPISNHLYFYWYRQILGQKVEFLVSFYNNEISEKSEIFDDQFSVERPDGSNFTLKIRSTKLEDSAMYFCASSSLGGRELFFGEGSRLTVL.